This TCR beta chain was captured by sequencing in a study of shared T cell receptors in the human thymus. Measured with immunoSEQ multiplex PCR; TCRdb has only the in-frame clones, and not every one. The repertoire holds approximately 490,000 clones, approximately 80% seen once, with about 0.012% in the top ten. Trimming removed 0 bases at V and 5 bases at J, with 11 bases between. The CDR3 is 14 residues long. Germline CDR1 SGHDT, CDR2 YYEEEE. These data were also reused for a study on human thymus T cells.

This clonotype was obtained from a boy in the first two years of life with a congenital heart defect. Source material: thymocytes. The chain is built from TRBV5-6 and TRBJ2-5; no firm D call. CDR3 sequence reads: CASSLERLRETQYF. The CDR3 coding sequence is TGTGCCAGCAGCTTGGAGAGGCTTCGGGAGACCCAGTACTTC.